The 26 T cell receptor beta chains below were found in one sample sequenced in a study of vaccination and CD4 T cells after COVID-19. For these receptors, no antigen is known. This sample's treatment: approximately nine-day PBMC culture with coronavirus spike peptide pools or control peptides (ViraFEST assay). Cultured CD4+ T cell DNA underwent sequencing with the Oncomine TCR Beta short-read assay. TCRdb fed the PCR reads into MiXCR, producing one record per CDR3 protein. In the table there are 18,000 or so distinct CDR3 sequences, approximately 29% of which are singletons. Sequencing was performed on cultured CD4+ T cells from blood. The receptor set was obtained from a human donor with COVID-19.

V usage is TRBV11-2 and J usage is TRBJ1-2; D is possibly TRBD1 (5 bases). Trimming removed 4 bases from V and 3 bases from J, with 9 bases in between. The CDR3 runs 13 residues. Germline-derived CDR1 and CDR2 are SGHAT and FQNNGV. CDR3 protein: CASSWQGDYGYTF. CDR3 coding DNA: TGTGCCAGCAGCTGGCAGGGAGACTATGGCTACACCTTC.

The chain recombines TRBV20-1 with TRBJ1-5; a possible D gene is TRBD1 (5 bases). V was clipped by 3 bases and J by 5 bases, with 8 bases between them. Germline CDR1 is DFQATT and CDR2 is SNEGSKA (reference sequence). This CDR3 region has 12 residues. CDR3 loop: CSASAGDQPQHF. The CDR3 DNA reads TGCAGTGCTAGTGCGGGGGATCAGCCCCAGCATTTT.

This clonotype has a handful of counts. The gene calls are TRBV2 and TRBJ1-2; D uncertain. The germline V and J ends were trimmed by 3 bases and 5 bases, with 4 bases remaining between them. This CDR3 contains 11 residues. Germline assignment: CDR1 SNHLY and CDR2 FYNNEI. The CDR3 nucleotides read TGTGCCAGCAGTGACAGTTATGGCTACACCTTC. This gives the protein CASSDSYGYTF. The full variable domain, rest sourced from reference TRBV2 and TRBJ1-2, is EPEVTQTPSHQVTQMGQEVILRCVPISNHLYFYWYRQILGQKVEFLVSFYNNEISEKSEIFDDQFSVERPDGSNFTLKIRSTKLEDSAMYFCASSDSYGYTFGSGTRLTVV.

This chain uses TRBV7-3 with TRBJ2-1; TRBD1 aligns across 11 bases. V was pared by 5 bases and J by 6 bases, with 3 bases of the junction left unmatched. Germline lookup yields CDR1 SGHTA and CDR2 FQGTGA. The CDR3 loop spans 14 amino acids. CDR3 protein: CASSRDRGINEQFF. CDR3 sequence (DNA): TGTGCCAGCAGCCGGGACAGGGGGATCAATGAGCAGTTCTTC.

The CDR3, as DNA: TGTGCCAGTAGTCCCAACGATCTAGCGGGGAAGGAGCAGTACTTC. Its translation: CASSPNDLAGKEQYF. The chain carries TRBV19 and TRBJ2-7; 9 bases map to TRBD2. V trimming: 5 bases; J trimming: 7 bases; junction bases outside the gene matches: 12. CDR1 is LNHDA and CDR2 is SQIVND in the germline V gene (reference sequence). CDR3 length equals 15 residues.

This rearrangement joins TRBV20-1 to TRBJ1-6, with a tentative D call TRBD1 (5 bases). The CDR3 contains 13 residues. Between the trimmed V and J ends, which lost 4 bases and 8 bases, there was a span of 12 bases. Germline V gene data show CDR1 as DFQATT and CDR2 as SNEGSKA (reference sequence). CDR3 DNA sequence: TGCAGTGCTAAACCTGGGACGTATTCACCCCTCCACTTT. Amino acids: CSAKPGTYSPLHF.

This clonotype is medium-sized in the sample. V gene TRBV20-1 combines with J gene TRBJ2-5; D is possibly TRBD2 (5 bases). Between the trimmed V and J ends, which lost 4 bases and 5 bases, there was a span of 11 bases. CDR1 DFQATT and CDR2 SNEGSKA come from the germline V gene (reference sequence). CDR3 length: 12 residues. The CDR3 DNA follows: TGCAGTGCTACCGGGGTTGGGGAGACCCAGTACTTC. Protein product: CSATGVGETQYF.

This clonotype was seen more than once but under ten times. The chain combines TRBV10-3 with TRBJ1-5; D is ambiguous. The V gene lost 4 bases and the J gene lost 6 bases, with 10 bases spanning the gap. CDR1 ENHRY and CDR2 SYGVKD come from the germline V gene. CDR3 size: 13 residues. Written as DNA, the CDR3 is TGTGCCATCAGTGGAGAGGGCTCTCAGCCCCAGCATTTT. Its protein is CAISGEGSQPQHF.

The genes are TRBV12-3 or TRBV12-4 and TRBJ2-1; TRBD2 agrees at 7 bases. The CDR3 has 15 residues. With V trimmed by 5 bases and J by 3 bases, 7 bases remained unmatched. The chain's CDR3 is CASSPSGSFYNEQFF. In DNA, the CDR3 is TGTGCCAGCAGTCCTAGCGGATCCTTCTACAATGAGCAGTTCTTC.

This chain connects TRBV10-2 to TRBJ1-1; possible D gene TRBD1, 6 bases. Trimming pared 6 bases from V and 8 bases from J, leaving 13 bases between. CDR1 WSHSY and CDR2 SAAADI come from the germline V gene. The CDR3 totals 12 residues. CDR3 DNA: TGCGCCAGCAGCAGCGGACAGCCAGAAGCTTTCTTT. Translated, it gives CASSSGQPEAFF.

This clonotype has a handful of counts. The rearrangement links TRBV19 to TRBJ1-5, with 10 bases lining up with TRBD1. Trimming removed 4 bases from V and 6 bases from J; junction bases left unmatched: 9. The CDR3 sequence is 16 residues long. Germline V CDR1 and CDR2: LNHDA, SQIVND (reference sequence). The CDR3 bases are TGTGCCAGTAGTAACTGGGGACAGGGGCACGGTCAGCCCCAGCATTTT. This encodes CASSNWGQGHGQPQHF.

The rearrangement uses TRBV19 and TRBJ1-2; D uncertain. Between the trimmed V and J ends, which lost 3 bases and 2 bases, there was a span of 13 bases. There are 15 residues in the CDR3. Germline V gives CDR1 LNHDA, CDR2 SQIVND (reference sequence). The CDR3 reads CASSIRSRENYGYTF. For the CDR3, the DNA is TGTGCCAGTAGTATTCGGAGTCGAGAGAACTATGGCTACACCTTC.

The rearrangement uses TRBV9 and TRBJ1-1; a possible D gene is TRBD1 (6 bases). The CDR3 is made up of 14 amino acids. Trimming left V 0 bases short and J 3 bases short, with 9 bases between. CDR1 is SGDLS and CDR2 is YYNGEE in the germline V gene. CDR3 sequence (DNA): TGTGCCAGCAGCGTAGGTCAGGGGTACACTGAAGCTTTCTTT. This translates into CASSVGQGYTEAFF. Combining the CDR3 with reference TRBV9 and TRBJ1-1 gives the whole variable domain DSGVTQTPKHLITATGQRVTLRCSPRSGDLSVYWYQQSLDQGLQFLIQYYNGEERAKGNILERFSAQQFPDLHSELNLSSLELGDSALYFCASSVGQGYTEAFFGQGTRLTVV.

This clonotype was detected only a few times. The chain is built from TRBV11-2 and TRBJ1-5; a weak D match, TRBD1 (6 bases). The germline CDR1 and CDR2 sequences are SGHAT and FQNNGV. The CDR3 contains 15 residues. V gave up 1 base and J gave up 3 bases, with 10 bases separating them. CDR3 coding DNA: TGTGCCAGCAGCTTAGGACAGGCCCTCAATCAGCCCCAGCATTTT. Translation gives CASSLGQALNQPQHF.

This clonotype has only a few counts. The V call is TRBV18, the J call TRBJ1-2; TRBD1 agrees at 7 bases. The V segment lost 1 base and the J segment 3 bases; nucleotides outside the gene matches: 8. CDR3 length equals 16 residues. Per germline, CDR1 KGHSH and CDR2 LQKENI. The CDR3 sequence: CASSPQDRWQYYGYTF. The DNA of the CDR3 is TGTGCCAGCTCACCACAGGACAGGTGGCAATACTATGGCTACACCTTC.

Of note for this clonotype: The junction departs from the called germline gene at one end, perhaps through a read error. The rearrangement joins TRBV6-5 to TRBJ1-5; D is uncertain. This CDR3 has 15 residues. Per germline, CDR1 MNHEY and CDR2 SVGAGI. The CDR3 bases are TGTGCCGGCAGTTACTCTGGGAGCGGCAATCAGCCCCAGCATTTT. This codes for CAGSYSGSGNQPQHF.

The V gene is TRBV5-1, the J gene TRBJ1-5; 9 bases are a match to TRBD1. J gave up 5 bases and V 4 bases, and 1 base lay outside the gene matches. There are 13 residues in the CDR3. Looked up from germline, CDR1 is SGHRS and CDR2 is YFSETQ. Here the CDR3 DNA reads TGCGCCAGCAGCCGGACAGGGGATCAGCCCCAGCATTTT. It translates to CASSRTGDQPQHF.

By share of the sample, this clonotype is medium-sized (0.01 to 0.1%). The chain joins TRBV6-5 to TRBJ1-2, with D possibly being TRBD1 (6 bases). The CDR3 runs to 13 residues. The germline V gene encodes CDR1 MNHEY and CDR2 SVGAGI. V was trimmed by 4 bases and J by 4 bases, leaving 10 bases between them. The CDR3 spells CASSFTGSYGYTF. The CDR3 nucleotides are TGTGCCAGCAGTTTCACAGGGTCCTATGGCTACACCTTC.

V and J are TRBV6-1 and TRBJ1-6; TRBD1 might be the D (6 bases). This CDR3 spans 13 amino acids. Trimming took 7 bases from V and 10 from J, leaving 14 bases between them. Germline CDR1 and CDR2: MNHNS and SASEGT. CDR3 loop: CASKSGAGSPLHF. The CDR3 nucleotides read TGTGCCAGCAAGTCGGGGGCTGGCTCACCCCTCCACTTT.

The chain uses TRBV6-5 and TRBJ1-2; D unresolved. The germline V gene encodes CDR1 MNHEY and CDR2 SVGAGI. V was cut by 2 bases and J by 2 bases, with 12 bases left in between. This CDR3 spans 15 amino acids. The CDR3 spells CASSYTVSTNYGYTF. The CDR3 DNA sequence: TGTGCCAGCAGTTACACCGTTTCGACCAACTATGGCTACACCTTC.

This clonotype came up a few times. V is TRBV20-1 and J is TRBJ2-3; 12 bases agree with TRBD2. V lost 0 bases and J lost 5; bases outside the gene matches: 9. Germline loops: CDR1 DFQATT, CDR2 SNEGSKA (reference sequence). The CDR3 extends over 17 amino acids. CDR3 bases: TGCAGTGCTAGAGATCCTGCTAGCGGGGGGGCCGGAGATACGCAGTATTTT. Its protein product is CSARDPASGGAGDTQYF.

This clonotype has more than one count but fewer than ten. The V call is TRBV20-1, the J call TRBJ2-5, with TRBD2 identical over 11 bases. J was trimmed by 6 bases and V by 5 bases; bases with no gene match: 8. The CDR3 has 14 residues. The germline V gene has CDR1 DFQATT and CDR2 SNEGSKA (reference sequence). The CDR3 region has the DNA TGCAGTGCTCGGGATAGCGGGGGGGGCCAGACCCAGTACTTC. The encoded protein is CSARDSGGGQTQYF.

In its sample, this clonotype was seen once. V usage is TRBV12-3 or TRBV12-4 and J usage is TRBJ2-1, with 9 nucleotides matching TRBD2. CDR3 length: 18 amino acids. V lost 4 bases, J lost 7 bases, and 17 bases stayed unmatched. The CDR3 here is CASSSLTDGGGAGNEQFF. Here the CDR3 DNA reads TGTGCCAGCAGTTCCCTAACCGACGGCGGGGGGGCTGGGAATGAGCAGTTCTTC.

The V gene is TRBV5-1, the J gene TRBJ2-7, with 7 bases fitting TRBD1. There are 15 residues in the CDR3. V was clipped by 4 bases and J by 3 bases; unmatched bases: 10. Germline V gene data show CDR1 as SGHRS and CDR2 as YFSETQ. For the CDR3, the DNA is TGCGCCAGCAGCCTACCCGGGACAGAATTCTACGAGCAGTACTTC. Residues: CASSLPGTEFYEQYF.

This clonotype was recorded a few times. The CDR3 region is CASSFNNYGYTF. The CDR3 DNA follows: TGTGCCAGCAGCTTTAATAACTATGGCTACACCTTC. J is TRBJ1-2 and V is TRBV6-1, with D uncertain. CDR1 and CDR2 (germline): MNHNS, SASEGT. CDR3 length equals 12 residues. V was cut by 6 bases and J by 1 base, with 6 bases left in between.

This clonotype came up a few times. V usage is TRBV20-1 and J usage is TRBJ1-2; D remains unclear. Germline V gene sequence: CDR1 DFQATT, CDR2 SNEGSKA (reference sequence). Trimming pared 1 base from V and 2 bases from J, leaving 11 bases between. CDR3 size: 14 residues. The CDR3: CSARGRSQNYGYTF. DNA for the CDR3: TGCAGTGCTAGAGGTCGGTCACAGAACTATGGCTACACCTTC.